The T cell receptor beta chain under discussion was sequenced for a study of CD8+ T cells in alopecia areata. For the study at large: Oral tofacitinib, 5 to 10 mg twice daily, was given in an open-label trial. General study findings and limits: Greater clonality was observed in lesional scalp samples, especially alopecia totalis/universalis, versus normal scalp.

RNA was isolated and reverse transcribed to cDNA, the sequencing template. TCRdb's copy holds only in-frame clones and misses some; the assay was immunoSEQ multiplex PCR. The repertoire holds about 280,000 clones, over 45% seen once, with less than 2% in the top ten. Remarks on this clone: Antigen: not known.

The treatment was: oral pan-JAK inhibitor, 5-10 mg twice daily. Researchers gathered lesional scalp punch biopsies and peripheral blood from patients with alopecia areata. The germline V and J ends were trimmed by 2 bases and 7 bases, with 18 bases remaining between them. This CDR3 spans 16 amino acids. From germline, CDR1 is SEHNR and CDR2 FQNEAQ (reference sequence). V usage is TRBV7-9 and J usage is TRBJ1-5; D is unresolved. The input for sequencing was CD4+ T cells sorted from blood, taken at week 24, from a patient treated with tofacitinib. The origin of this receptor is a human donor with alopecia areata. The CDR3 DNA sequence: TGTGCCAGCAGCTTAAATGCTGTAGGGATCGGCCAGCCCCAGCATTTT. This gives the protein CASSLNAVGIGQPQHF.